What follows is one T cell receptor (beta chain) and its context. The record originates from a study of shared clonotypes between healthy human individuals. CDR1 and CDR2 from the germline V gene are MDHEN and SYDVKM. Losses at the gene ends were 6 bases for V and 3 bases for J; bases not matched to a gene: 5. This CDR3 is built from 13 residues. The table came from immunoSEQ multiplex PCR; TCRdb's copy has only in-frame clones and leaves some out. The sample records about 490,000 clones, 76% being singletons. The chain carries TRBV28 and TRBJ2-7, with 7 bases fitting TRBD2. The sequencing sample was made of PBMCs. The origin of this receptor is a middle-aged woman in good health. Some clones in this sample may be carry-over from other donors' samples. This CDR3 reads CASRSGGSYEQYF. The DNA for the CDR3 is TGTGCCAGCAGATCCGGGGGGAGCTACGAGCAGTACTTC.